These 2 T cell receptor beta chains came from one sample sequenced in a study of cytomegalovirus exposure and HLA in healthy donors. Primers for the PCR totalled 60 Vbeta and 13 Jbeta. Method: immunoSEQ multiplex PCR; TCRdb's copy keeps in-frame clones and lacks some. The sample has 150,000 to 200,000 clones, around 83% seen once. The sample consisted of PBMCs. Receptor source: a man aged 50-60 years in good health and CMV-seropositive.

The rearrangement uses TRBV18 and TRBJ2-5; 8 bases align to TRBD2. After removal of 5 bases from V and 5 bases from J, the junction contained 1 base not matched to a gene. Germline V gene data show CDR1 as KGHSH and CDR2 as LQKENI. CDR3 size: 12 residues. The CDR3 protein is CASSASGETQYF. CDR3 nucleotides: TGTGCCAGCTCAGCTAGCGGGGAGACCCAGTACTTC.

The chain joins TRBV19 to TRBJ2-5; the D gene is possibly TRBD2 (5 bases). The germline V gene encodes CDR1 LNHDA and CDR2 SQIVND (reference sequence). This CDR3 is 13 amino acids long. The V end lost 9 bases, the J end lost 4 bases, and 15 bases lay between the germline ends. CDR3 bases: TGTGCCAGCCCACGACTCGGAGGAGAGACCCAGTACTTC. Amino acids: CASPRLGGETQYF.